Presented here are 5 T cell receptor beta chains from one specimen sequenced in a study of cytotoxic CD8 clonotypes in ibrutinib-treated CLL. Sequenced by immunoSEQ multiplex PCR; TCRdb stores in-frame clones only, minus some. The table records hundreds of thousands of clones, roughly 70% of them present only once. The sample was PBMCs, taken after 24 months of ibrutinib treatment. The source of these receptors is a human donor with chronic lymphocytic leukemia.

The chain links TRBV28 to TRBJ2-7; D may be TRBD1 (6 bases). The CDR3 has 14 amino acids. V lost 5 bases to trimming and J lost 6 bases, with 17 bases between them. Per germline, CDR1 MDHEN and CDR2 SYDVKM. In DNA, the CDR3 is TGTGCCAGCAGTGATACCGGGACACTACGCGAGCAGTACTTC. It encodes CASSDTGTLREQYF.

V is TRBV18 and J is TRBJ2-3, with D maybe TRBD1 (6 bases). Trimming cost V 4 bases and J 1 base, with 18 bases left between them. The CDR3 loop spans 17 amino acids. In germline, CDR1 is KGHSH, CDR2 LQKENI. The CDR3 region has the DNA TGTGCCAGCTCACTAAATCAACTGGCAGGGGGCACAGATACGCAGTATTTT. Amino acids: CASSLNQLAGGTDTQYF.

For the CDR3, the DNA is TGTGCCAGTACCATCTGGGGGGAAAAGACTGAAGCTTTCTTT. It specifies CASTIWGEKTEAFF. The chain has TRBV6-4 and TRBJ1-1; weak D call: TRBD1 (5 bases). With 9 bases removed from V and 5 bases from J, the gap between germline ends came to 19 bases. Germline CDR1 MRHNA, CDR2 SNTAGT. CDR3 length equals 14 residues.

The gene calls are TRBV19 and TRBJ1-4; D uncertain. V was shortened by 5 bases and J by 6 bases, with 19 bases between the two germline ends. The CDR3 length is 16 residues. In germline, CDR1 is LNHDA, CDR2 SQIVND (reference sequence). The CDR3 protein is CASSADSSPVYEKLFF. The CDR3 region has the DNA TGTGCCAGTAGTGCTGACTCCTCACCGGTTTATGAAAAACTGTTTTTT.

This chain connects TRBV7-2 to TRBJ2-1; 8 bases agree with TRBD2. Looked up from germline, CDR1 is SGHTA and CDR2 is FQGNSA. This CDR3 contains 15 residues. Unmatched junction bases numbered 7, after V lost 5 bases and J lost 4 bases. CDR3 in amino acids: CASSAGLAWYNEQFF. As DNA, the CDR3 is TGTGCCAGCAGCGCAGGACTAGCTTGGTACAATGAGCAGTTCTTC.